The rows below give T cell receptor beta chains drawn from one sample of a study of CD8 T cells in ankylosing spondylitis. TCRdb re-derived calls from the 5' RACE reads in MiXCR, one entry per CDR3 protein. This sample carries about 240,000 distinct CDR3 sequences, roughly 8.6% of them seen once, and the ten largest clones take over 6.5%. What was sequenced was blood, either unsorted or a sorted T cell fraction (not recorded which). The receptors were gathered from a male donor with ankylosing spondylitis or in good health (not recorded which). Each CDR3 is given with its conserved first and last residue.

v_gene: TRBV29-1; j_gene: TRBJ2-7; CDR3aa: CSVETTGSSYEQYF
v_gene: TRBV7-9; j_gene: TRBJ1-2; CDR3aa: CASSLRGQFTF
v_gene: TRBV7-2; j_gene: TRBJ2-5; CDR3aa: CASSRMGYQETQYF
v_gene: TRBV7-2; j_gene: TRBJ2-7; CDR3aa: CASSLTKRGGENF
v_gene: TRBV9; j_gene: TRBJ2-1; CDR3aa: CASSTSLGLAGGNLYNEQFF
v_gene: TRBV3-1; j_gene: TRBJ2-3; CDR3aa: CASSQDTSGGVHRWQYF
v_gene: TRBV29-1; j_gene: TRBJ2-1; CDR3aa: CSVEDLGNEQFF
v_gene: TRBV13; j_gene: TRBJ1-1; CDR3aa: CASSPLDGPNTEAFF
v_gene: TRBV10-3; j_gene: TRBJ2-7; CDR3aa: CAISEIRDEQYF
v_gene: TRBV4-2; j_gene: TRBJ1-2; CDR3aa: CASSQVDRGQYGYTF
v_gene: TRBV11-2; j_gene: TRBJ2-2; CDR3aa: CASSASGEVVTEELFF
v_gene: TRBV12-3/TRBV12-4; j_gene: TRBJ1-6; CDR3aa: CASSLGRDFQSPLHF
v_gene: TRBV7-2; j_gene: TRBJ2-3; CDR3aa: CASSLLGRETGTQYF
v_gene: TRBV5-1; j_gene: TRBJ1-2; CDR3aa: CASSFRGEGYGYTF
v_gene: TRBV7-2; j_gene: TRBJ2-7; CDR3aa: CASSESGGRVYEQYF